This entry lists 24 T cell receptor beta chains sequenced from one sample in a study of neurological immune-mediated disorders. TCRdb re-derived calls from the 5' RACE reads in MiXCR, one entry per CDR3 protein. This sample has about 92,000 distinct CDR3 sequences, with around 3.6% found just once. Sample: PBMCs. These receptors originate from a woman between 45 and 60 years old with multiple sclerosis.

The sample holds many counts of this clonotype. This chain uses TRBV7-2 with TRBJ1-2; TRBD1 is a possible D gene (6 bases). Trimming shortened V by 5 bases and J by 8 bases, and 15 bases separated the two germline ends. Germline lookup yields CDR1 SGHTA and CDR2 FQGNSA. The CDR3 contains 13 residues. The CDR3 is CASSLFTGLGYTF. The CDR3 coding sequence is TGTGCCAGCAGCCTGTTCACAGGGTTAGGCTACACCTTC. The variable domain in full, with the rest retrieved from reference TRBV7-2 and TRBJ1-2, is GAGVSQSPSNKVTEKGKDVELRCDPISGHTALYWYRQSLGQGLEFLIYFQGNSAPDKSGLPSDRFSAERTGGSVSTLTIQRTQQEDSAVYLCASSLFTGLGYTFGSGTRLTVV.

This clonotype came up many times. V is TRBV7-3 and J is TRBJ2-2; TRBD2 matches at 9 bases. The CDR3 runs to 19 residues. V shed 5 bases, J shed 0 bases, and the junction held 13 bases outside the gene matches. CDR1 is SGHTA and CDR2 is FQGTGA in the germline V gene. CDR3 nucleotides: TGTGCCAGCAGCCCGTGGACAGTAGCGGGGGCCCCGAACACCGGGGAGCTGTTTTTT. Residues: CASSPWTVAGAPNTGELFF.

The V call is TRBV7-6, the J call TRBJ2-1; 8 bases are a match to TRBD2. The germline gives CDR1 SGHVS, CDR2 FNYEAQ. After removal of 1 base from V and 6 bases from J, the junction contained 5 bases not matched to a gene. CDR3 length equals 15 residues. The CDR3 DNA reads TGTGCCAGCAGCTTAGATCTACTAGCGGTCAATGAGCAGTTCTTC. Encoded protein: CASSLDLLAVNEQFF.

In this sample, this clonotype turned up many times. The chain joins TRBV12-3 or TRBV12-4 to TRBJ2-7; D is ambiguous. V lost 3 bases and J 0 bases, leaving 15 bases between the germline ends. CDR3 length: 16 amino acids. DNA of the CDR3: TGTGCCAGCAGTTTTATACCCAGCTCGGACTCCTACGAGCAGTACTTC. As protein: CASSFIPSSDSYEQYF.

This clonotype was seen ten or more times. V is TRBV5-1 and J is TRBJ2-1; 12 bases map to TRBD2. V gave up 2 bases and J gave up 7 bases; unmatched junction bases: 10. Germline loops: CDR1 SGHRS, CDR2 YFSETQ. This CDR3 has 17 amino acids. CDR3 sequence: CASSFPALAGGVNEQFF. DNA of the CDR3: TGCGCCAGCAGCTTCCCCGCACTAGCGGGGGGAGTTAATGAGCAGTTCTTC. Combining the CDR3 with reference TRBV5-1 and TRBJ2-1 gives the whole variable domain KAGVTQTPRYLIKTRGQQVTLSCSPISGHRSVSWYQQTPGQGLQFLFEYFSETQRNKGNFPGRFSGRQFSNSRSEMNVSTLELGDSALYLCASSFPALAGGVNEQFFGPGTRLTVL.

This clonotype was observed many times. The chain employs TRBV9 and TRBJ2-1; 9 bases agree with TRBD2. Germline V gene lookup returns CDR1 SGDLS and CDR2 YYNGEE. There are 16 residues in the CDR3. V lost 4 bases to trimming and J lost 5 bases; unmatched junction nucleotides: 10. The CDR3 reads CASSPRGAGGHNEQFF. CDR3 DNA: TGTGCCAGCAGCCCCAGGGGAGCGGGGGGCCACAATGAGCAGTTCTTC.

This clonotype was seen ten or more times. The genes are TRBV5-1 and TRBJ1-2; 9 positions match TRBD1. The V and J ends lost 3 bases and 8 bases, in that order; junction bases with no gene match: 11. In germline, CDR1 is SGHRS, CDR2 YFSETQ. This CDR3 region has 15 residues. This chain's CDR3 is CASSSFTTGGDGYTF. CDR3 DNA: TGCGCCAGCAGCTCGTTTACCACAGGGGGCGACGGCTACACCTTC.

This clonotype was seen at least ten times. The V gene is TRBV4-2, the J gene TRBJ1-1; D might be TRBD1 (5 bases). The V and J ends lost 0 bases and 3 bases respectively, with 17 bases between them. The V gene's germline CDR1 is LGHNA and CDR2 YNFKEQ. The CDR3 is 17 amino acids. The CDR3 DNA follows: TGTGCCAGCAGCCAAGAATCGTTTTCCTCGGGGGACACTGAAGCTTTCTTT. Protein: CASSQESFSSGDTEAFF.

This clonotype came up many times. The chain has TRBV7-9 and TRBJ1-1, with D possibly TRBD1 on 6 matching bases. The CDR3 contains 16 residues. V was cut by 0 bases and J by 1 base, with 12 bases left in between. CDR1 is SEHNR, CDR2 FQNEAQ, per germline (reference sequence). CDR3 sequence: CASSLARGGQNTEAFF. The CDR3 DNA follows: TGTGCCAGCAGCTTAGCCCGAGGGGGACAGAACACTGAAGCTTTCTTT.

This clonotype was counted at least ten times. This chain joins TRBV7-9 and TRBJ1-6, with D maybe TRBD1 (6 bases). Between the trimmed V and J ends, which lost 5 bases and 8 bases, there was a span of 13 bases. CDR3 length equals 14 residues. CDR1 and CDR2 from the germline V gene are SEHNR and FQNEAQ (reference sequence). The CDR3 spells CASSRQAVDSPLHF. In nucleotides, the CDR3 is TGTGCCAGCAGCCGACAGGCGGTCGATTCACCCCTCCACTTT. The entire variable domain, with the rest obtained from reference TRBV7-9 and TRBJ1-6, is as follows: DTGVSQNPRHKITKRGQNVTFRCDPISEHNRLYWYRQTLGQGPEFLTYFQNEAQLEKSRLLSDRFSAERPKGSFSTLEIQRTEQGDSAMYLCASSRQAVDSPLHFGNGTRLTVT.

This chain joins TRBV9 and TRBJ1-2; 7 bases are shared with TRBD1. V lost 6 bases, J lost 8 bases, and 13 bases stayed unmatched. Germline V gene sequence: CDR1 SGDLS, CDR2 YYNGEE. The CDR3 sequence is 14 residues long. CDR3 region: CASTLTGQEGGYTF. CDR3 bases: TGTGCCAGCACCTTGACAGGGCAAGAAGGAGGCTACACCTTC.

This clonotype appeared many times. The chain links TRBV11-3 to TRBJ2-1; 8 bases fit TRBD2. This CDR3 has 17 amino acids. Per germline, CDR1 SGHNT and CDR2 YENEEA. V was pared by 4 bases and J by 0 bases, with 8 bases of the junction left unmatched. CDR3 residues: CASSSYSGGSSYNEQFF. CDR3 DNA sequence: TGTGCCAGCAGCTCCTACAGCGGGGGCAGCTCCTACAATGAGCAGTTCTTC.

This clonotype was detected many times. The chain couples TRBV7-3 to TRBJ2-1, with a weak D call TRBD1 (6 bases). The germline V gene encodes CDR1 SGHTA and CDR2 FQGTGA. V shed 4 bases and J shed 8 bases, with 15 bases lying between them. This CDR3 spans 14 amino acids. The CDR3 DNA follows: TGTGCCAGCAGCTCGAATCAGGGGTCCTATGAGCAGTTCTTC. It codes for CASSSNQGSYEQFF.

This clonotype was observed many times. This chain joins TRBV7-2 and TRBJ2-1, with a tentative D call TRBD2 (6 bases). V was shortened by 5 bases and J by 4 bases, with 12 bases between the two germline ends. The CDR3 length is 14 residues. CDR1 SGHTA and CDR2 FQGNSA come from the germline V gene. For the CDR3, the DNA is TGTGCCAGCAGCAATCGGGGGTTATACAATGAGCAGTTCTTC. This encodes CASSNRGLYNEQFF.

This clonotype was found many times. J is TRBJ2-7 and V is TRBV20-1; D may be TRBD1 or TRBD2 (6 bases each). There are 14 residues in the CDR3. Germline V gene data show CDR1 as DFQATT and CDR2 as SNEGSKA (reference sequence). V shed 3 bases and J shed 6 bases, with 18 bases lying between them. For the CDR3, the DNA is TGCAGTGCTAGTGCGACTTCAGGGGAGGCCGAGCAGTACTTC. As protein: CSASATSGEAEQYF.

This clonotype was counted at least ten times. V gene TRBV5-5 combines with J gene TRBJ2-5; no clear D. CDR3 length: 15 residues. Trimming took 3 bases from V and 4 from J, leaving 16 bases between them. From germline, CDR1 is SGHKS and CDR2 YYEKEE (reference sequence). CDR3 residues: CASSSRWAPGETQYF. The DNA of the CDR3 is TGTGCCAGCAGCTCCCGCTGGGCCCCAGGAGAGACCCAGTACTTC.

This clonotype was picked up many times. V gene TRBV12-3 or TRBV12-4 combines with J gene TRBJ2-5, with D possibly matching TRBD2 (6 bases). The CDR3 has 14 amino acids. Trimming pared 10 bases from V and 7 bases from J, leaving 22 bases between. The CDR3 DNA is TGTGCCACCCAATCAGGAGGACTATGGGCGACCCAGTACTTC. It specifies CATQSGGLWATQYF.

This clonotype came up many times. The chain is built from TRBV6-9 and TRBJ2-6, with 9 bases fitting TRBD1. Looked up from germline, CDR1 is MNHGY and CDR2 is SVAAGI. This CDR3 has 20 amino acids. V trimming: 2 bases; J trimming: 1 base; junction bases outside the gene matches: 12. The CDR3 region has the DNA TGTGCCAGCAGTTATAGGATGGACAGGGGCCCATCGTCTGGGGCCAACGTCCTGACTTTC. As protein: CASSYRMDRGPSSGANVLTF.

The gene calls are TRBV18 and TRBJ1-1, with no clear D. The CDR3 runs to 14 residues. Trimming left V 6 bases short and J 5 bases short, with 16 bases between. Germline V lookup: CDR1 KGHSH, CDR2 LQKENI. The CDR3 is CASSPRYAETEAFF. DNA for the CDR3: TGTGCCAGCTCGCCGAGGTACGCGGAAACTGAAGCTTTCTTT.

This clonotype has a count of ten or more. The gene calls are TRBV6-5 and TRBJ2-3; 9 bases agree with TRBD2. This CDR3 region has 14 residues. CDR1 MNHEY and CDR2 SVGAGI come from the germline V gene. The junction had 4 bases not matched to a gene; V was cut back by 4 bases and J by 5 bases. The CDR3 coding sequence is TGTGCCAGCAGTTTTAGCGGGGGAAAAGATACGCAGTATTTT. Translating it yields CASSFSGGKDTQYF.

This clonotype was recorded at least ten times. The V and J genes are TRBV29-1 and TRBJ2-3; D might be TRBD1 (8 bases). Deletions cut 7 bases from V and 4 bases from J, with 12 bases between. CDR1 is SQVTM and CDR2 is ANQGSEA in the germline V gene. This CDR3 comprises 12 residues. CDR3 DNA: TGCAGCGCCACAGGGGGGGCAGATACGCAGTATTTT. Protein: CSATGGADTQYF.

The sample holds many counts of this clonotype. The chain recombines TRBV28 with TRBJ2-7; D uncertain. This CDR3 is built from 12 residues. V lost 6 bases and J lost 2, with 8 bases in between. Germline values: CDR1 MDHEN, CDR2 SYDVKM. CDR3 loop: CASSPSAYEQYF. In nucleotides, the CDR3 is TGTGCCAGCAGCCCATCTGCCTACGAGCAGTACTTC.

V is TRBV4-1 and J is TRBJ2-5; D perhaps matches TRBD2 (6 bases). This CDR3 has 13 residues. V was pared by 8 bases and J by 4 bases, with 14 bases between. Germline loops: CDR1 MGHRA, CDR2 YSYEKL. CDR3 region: CASSAGKGETQYF. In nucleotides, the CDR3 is TGCGCCAGCTCCGCGGGGAAGGGAGAGACCCAGTACTTC.

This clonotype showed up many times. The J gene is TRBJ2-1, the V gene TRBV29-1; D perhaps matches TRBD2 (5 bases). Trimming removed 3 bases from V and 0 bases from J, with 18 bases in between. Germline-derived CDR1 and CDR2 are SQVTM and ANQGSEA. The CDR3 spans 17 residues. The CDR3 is CSVDPTRRRNSYNEQFF. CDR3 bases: TGCAGCGTTGATCCTACGAGGAGGCGGAACTCCTACAATGAGCAGTTCTTC.